The TCR beta chain under discussion was sequenced for a study of T cell responses to AZD1222 COVID-19 vaccine. This table comes from immunoSEQ multiplex PCR, and its TCRdb copy is limited to in-frame clones, with some not included. The sample lists around 150,000 clones, over 75% seen once, with under 8% in the top ten. The source material was peripheral blood, sampled 28 days after the second dose of the MenACWY control vaccine. The receptor's source is an adult who received the MenACWY meningococcal vaccine as a control.

This chain's CDR3 is CASSQGRQRYEQYF. CDR3 bases: TGTGCCAGCAGCCAAGGTAGACAGCGGTACGAGCAGTACTTC. The chain recombines TRBV4-2 with TRBJ2-7; D may be TRBD1 or TRBD2 (5 bases each). The CDR3 has 14 amino acids. Germline V gene data show CDR1 as LGHNA and CDR2 as YNFKEQ. Deletions cut 1 base from V and 4 bases from J, with 11 bases between.